The 13 T cell receptor beta chains given below trace back to one sample, sequenced in a study of low-dose radiotherapy and immunotherapy resistance in tumors. This sample's time point: before trial treatment. Gene-specific TRAV and TRBV primers were used for first-strand cDNA, covering alpha and beta chains. TCR amplification ran approximately 20 PCR cycles using constant-region and V-primer adapter primers. TCRdb passed the reads through MiXCR, listing each CDR3 protein once. The data contain 59,000 or so distinct CDR3 sequences, approximately 26% of them singletons. The specimen comprised PBMCs, sampled before treatment. The receptors here all came from a male donor with rectosigmoid adenocarcinoma.

This clonotype was seen a handful of times. The chain carries TRBV28 and TRBJ2-7; 10 bases fit TRBD2. The germline CDR1 and CDR2 sequences are MDHEN and SYDVKM. The CDR3 is 16 residues long. Trimming removed 4 bases from V and 4 bases from J; junction bases left unmatched: 10. CDR3 in DNA: TGTGCCAGCAGTTACCTAGCGGGAGCCCCAAGGTACGAGCAGTACTTC. It yields the protein CASSYLAGAPRYEQYF.

This clonotype came up many times. This chain uses TRBV7-2 with TRBJ2-5; D perhaps matches TRBD2 (6 bases). The CDR3 spans 15 residues. Between the trimmed V and J ends, which lost 3 bases and 5 bases, there was a span of 16 bases. From germline, CDR1 is SGHTA and CDR2 FQGNSA. Written as DNA, the CDR3 is TGTGCCAGCAGCTTTATTAGCGGCCCTAGTGAGACCCAGTACTTC. Protein product: CASSFISGPSETQYF.

The genes are TRBV5-1 and TRBJ2-1; 11 nucleotides align to TRBD2. Looked up from germline, CDR1 is SGHRS and CDR2 is YFSETQ. The CDR3 has 14 amino acids. Unmatched junction bases numbered 6, after V lost 3 bases and J lost 10 bases. In DNA, the CDR3 is TGCGCCAGCAGCTGGACTAGCGGGTCTATAGAGCAGTTCTTC. Translation: CASSWTSGSIEQFF.

Ten or more counts support this clonotype. V gene TRBV27 combines with J gene TRBJ1-5; D gene uncertain. Germline V CDR1 and CDR2: MNHEY, SMNVEV (reference sequence). The V end lost 4 bases, the J end lost 0 bases, and 7 bases lay between the germline ends. This CDR3 is built from 14 residues. This CDR3 is CASSSGFSNQPQHF. Here the CDR3 DNA reads TGTGCCAGCAGTTCCGGGTTTAGCAATCAGCCCCAGCATTTT.

At least ten counts were recorded for this clonotype. This rearrangement joins TRBV6-2 or TRBV6-3 to TRBJ2-3, with no clear D. V dropped 6 bases and J dropped 6 bases, with 16 bases sitting between them. Per the germline V gene, CDR1 is MNHEY and CDR2 is SVGEGT. The CDR3 consists of 14 residues. CDR3 protein: CASSTKLAPDTQYF. The CDR3, as DNA: TGTGCCAGCAGCACGAAACTGGCGCCCGATACGCAGTATTTT.

In its sample, this clonotype was seen many times. The chain has TRBV7-9 and TRBJ2-7; D may be TRBD2 (6 bases). In germline, CDR1 is SEHNR, CDR2 FQNEAQ (reference sequence). Trimming removed 0 bases from V and 5 bases from J, with 14 bases in between. The CDR3 loop spans 15 amino acids. CDR3 in amino acids: CASSLAGGGGDEQYF. DNA of the CDR3: TGTGCCAGCAGCTTAGCGGGAGGAGGAGGGGACGAGCAGTACTTC.

Many counts were recorded for this clonotype. This chain connects TRBV7-3 to TRBJ2-3; possibly TRBD2 for D (6 bases). V shed 2 bases and J shed 6 bases, with 15 bases lying between them. The CDR3 contains 15 residues. Germline V gene lookup returns CDR1 SGHTA and CDR2 FQGTGA. This CDR3 reads CASSLRGGAGDTQYF. DNA for the CDR3: TGTGCCAGCAGCTTACGGGGCGGGGCCGGGGATACGCAGTATTTT.

This chain connects TRBV5-4 to TRBJ2-5; D gene ambiguous. The CDR3 is made up of 14 amino acids. Germline V CDR1 and CDR2: SGHNT, YYREEE (reference sequence). Deletions cut 4 bases from V and 4 bases from J, with 14 bases between. The CDR3 DNA reads as TGTGCCAGCAGCCCGCTAGGAGAGCGAGAGACCCAGTACTTC. Amino acids: CASSPLGERETQYF.

The chain links TRBV5-1 to TRBJ1-2, with 10 bases fitting TRBD1. After removal of 0 bases from V and 4 bases from J, the junction contained 3 bases not matched to a gene. Germline loops: CDR1 SGHRS, CDR2 YFSETQ. The CDR3 consists of 15 residues. The CDR3 loop reads CASSLGQGASYGYTF. The DNA for the CDR3 is TGCGCCAGCAGCTTGGGACAGGGGGCCAGCTATGGCTACACCTTC.

In its sample, this clonotype was seen many times. CDR3 residues: CATSGGRDSYNEQFF. The CDR3 bases are TGTGCCACCAGCGGTGGTAGAGACTCCTACAATGAGCAGTTCTTC. The gene calls are TRBV15 and TRBJ2-1; D unclear. The CDR3 sequence is 15 residues long. The germline V gene has CDR1 LNHNV and CDR2 YYDKDF (reference sequence). V dropped 5 bases and J dropped 0 bases, with 11 bases sitting between them. Full variable domain (missing parts from reference TRBV15 and TRBJ2-1): DAMVIQNPRYQVTQFGKPVTLSCSQTLNHNVMYWYQQKSSQAPKLLFHYYDKDFNNEADTPDNFQSRRPNTSFCFLDIRSPGLGDTAMYLCATSGGRDSYNEQFFGPGTRLTVL.

This clonotype came up many times. V and J are TRBV20-1 and TRBJ2-1; no clear D gene. The CDR3 is made up of 14 amino acids. Trimming cost V 3 bases and J 0 bases, with 9 bases left between them. Germline V gives CDR1 DFQATT, CDR2 SNEGSKA (reference sequence). Here the CDR3 reads CSARGMSSYNEQFF. In nucleotides, the CDR3 is TGCAGTGCTAGGGGGATGAGCTCCTACAATGAGCAGTTCTTC.

This clonotype has only a few counts. This is likely an artifact of a read error, given a far larger clone one base away. CDR3 DNA: TGTGCCACGGGAGAGGAGGGGGCTCTTTACGAGCAGTTCTTC. As protein: CATGEEGALYEQFF. V usage is TRBV28 and J usage is TRBJ2-1, with TRBD1 as a possible D gene (7 bases). Germline CDR1 is MDHEN and CDR2 is SYDVKM. CDR3 length: 14 residues. Trimming took 10 bases from V and 10 from J, leaving 23 bases between them.

About this clonotype: This sequence is one base from a far larger clone and is likely a read error. The V and J genes are TRBV7-9 and TRBJ2-7; unclear D gene. The CDR3 has 14 amino acids. Germline V gives CDR1 SEHNR, CDR2 FQNEAQ (reference sequence). CDR3 sequence reads: CASSSNLIVGTTLF. DNA for the CDR3: TGTGCCAGCAGCTCCAACTTGATAGTGGGAACCACCCTCTTC.